These 9 T cell receptor beta chains were sequenced from one sample in a study of early T cells in non-severe SARS-CoV-2 infection. From the 5' RACE reads, TCRdb called clonotypes with MiXCR, one entry per CDR3 protein. Among tens of thousands of distinct CDR3 sequences, approximately 14% were seen once, and the ten largest hold roughly 6.4%. Sequencing was done on a sample of whole blood. The receptors here all came from an adult who was a healthcare worker with PCR-confirmed SARS-CoV-2 infection or an uninfected control (not recorded which).

The chain combines TRBV28 with TRBJ2-1; D is uncertain. This CDR3 is 12 amino acids long. Germline lookup yields CDR1 MDHEN and CDR2 SYDVKM. Trimming stripped 3 bases from V and 10 bases from J, with 10 bases between. Written as DNA, the CDR3 is TGTGCCAGCAGTTTCGGTAGTGGGGAGCAGTTCTTC. Translation gives CASSFGSGEQFF.

V gene TRBV18 combines with J gene TRBJ2-7, with D tentatively TRBD1 (6 bases). The germline V gene encodes CDR1 KGHSH and CDR2 LQKENI. The CDR3 runs to 15 residues. Deletions cut 2 bases from V and 2 bases from J, with 13 bases between. For the CDR3, the DNA is TGTGCCAGCTCACCAATTACAGGGAGTGCCTACGAGCAGTACTTC. Translation: CASSPITGSAYEQYF.

The rearrangement links TRBV29-1 to TRBJ2-3; no clear D. CDR1 SQVTM and CDR2 ANQGSEA come from the germline V gene. V was trimmed by 6 bases and J by 1 base, leaving 14 bases between them. The CDR3 consists of 14 residues. This CDR3 reads CSVFPLTRTDTQYF. CDR3 in DNA: TGCAGCGTCTTCCCTCTGACACGCACAGATACGCAGTATTTT.

The chain has TRBV27 and TRBJ1-6; weak D call: TRBD1 (5 bases). CDR3 length equals 14 residues. Trimming stripped 5 bases from V and 4 bases from J, with 9 bases between. Germline CDR1 and CDR2: MNHEY and SMNVEV (reference sequence). The chain's CDR3 is CASSGAGYNSPLHF. The CDR3 DNA reads as TGTGCCAGCAGTGGGGCAGGGTATAATTCACCCCTCCACTTT.

The table lists this clonotype with many counts. V gene TRBV7-8 combines with J gene TRBJ1-2, with D maybe TRBD1 (6 bases). V was trimmed by 5 bases and J by 7 bases, leaving 14 bases between them. The CDR3 runs 13 residues. Germline V gives CDR1 SGHVS, CDR2 FQNEAQ. The CDR3 DNA follows: TGTGCCAGCAGCCAAGGGGGGGTCTCTGGCTACACCTTC. Its translation: CASSQGGVSGYTF.

The gene calls are TRBV6-5 and TRBJ1-2; 9 nucleotides line up with TRBD1. Germline trimming cut 2 bases from V and 8 bases from J; bases unmatched to any gene: 9. The CDR3 covers 15 residues. CDR1 and CDR2 (germline): MNHEY, SVGAGI. CDR3 sequence (DNA): TGTGCCAGCAGTTACGGAGGTCGGACAGGGGCCGGCTACACCTTC. Encoded protein: CASSYGGRTGAGYTF.

This clonotype was recorded at least ten times. This chain links TRBV7-2 with TRBJ2-7; possibly TRBD1 for D (5 bases). Germline V lookup: CDR1 SGHTA, CDR2 FQGNSA. Trimming cost V 5 bases and J 1 base, with 15 bases left between them. The CDR3 contains 15 residues. CDR3 in amino acids: CASSRQWGPSYEQYF. The CDR3 DNA reads TGTGCCAGCAGCAGGCAGTGGGGCCCGTCCTACGAGCAGTACTTC.

This clonotype occurred many times. A read error is likely, as this CDR3 ends without the conserved phenylalanine or tryptophan. The DNA is omitted, as the CDR3 cannot be located on it reliably, and the CDR3 follows TCRdb's listing. The V gene is TRBV2, the J gene TRBJ1-1; the listed D gene, TRBD1, was not tested against the DNA. Both ends counted, the CDR3 spans 12 residues. From germline, CDR1 is SNHLY and CDR2 FYNNEI. CDR3: CASRGTGGADPV.

This clonotype has more than one count but fewer than ten. The chain recombines TRBV5-5 with TRBJ2-3; D tentatively fits TRBD1 or TRBD2 (5 bases each). The V and J ends lost 4 bases and 1 base respectively, with 13 bases between them. The CDR3 sequence is 15 residues long. Per the germline V gene, CDR1 is SGHKS and CDR2 is YYEKEE (reference sequence). The CDR3 sequence is CASSRTLGGTDTQYF. The CDR3 bases are TGTGCCAGCAGCCGGACTCTAGGGGGCACAGATACGCAGTATTTT.